This TCR beta chain came from a study of T cells in Graves' hyperthyroidism and ophthalmopathy. RNA transcripts served as the template for amplifying TCR beta CDR3 regions. Researchers ran a first-round RT-PCR on the TCR CDR3 using the HTBI primer set. TCRdb recomputed calls from the multiplex PCR reads with MiXCR, one row per CDR3 protein. Of 660,000 or so distinct CDR3 sequences in the sample, around 20% are singletons; the top ten hold 30% to 40%. This clonotype was counted many times. This CDR3 spans 16 amino acids. Trimming took off 2 bases at V and 0 bases at J, with 13 bases between the two ends. Germline CDR1 SGHAT, CDR2 FQNNGV.

This chain joins TRBV11-2 and TRBJ1-1; D not certain. The clonotype comes from a man aged 25-45 years with Graves' ophthalmopathy. Sequenced material: blood. CDR3 nucleotides: TGTGCCAGCAGCTTACAGTGGGAGGTAATGAACACTGAAGCTTTCTTT. Its protein is CASSLQWEVMNTEAFF. Based on the CDR3 plus reference TRBV11-2 and TRBJ1-1, the full variable domain is EAGVAQSPRYKIIEKRQSVAFWCNPISGHATLYWYQQILGQGPKLLIQFQNNGVVDDSQLPKDRFSAERLKGVDSTLKIQPAKLEDSAVYLCASSLQWEVMNTEAFFGQGTRLTVV.